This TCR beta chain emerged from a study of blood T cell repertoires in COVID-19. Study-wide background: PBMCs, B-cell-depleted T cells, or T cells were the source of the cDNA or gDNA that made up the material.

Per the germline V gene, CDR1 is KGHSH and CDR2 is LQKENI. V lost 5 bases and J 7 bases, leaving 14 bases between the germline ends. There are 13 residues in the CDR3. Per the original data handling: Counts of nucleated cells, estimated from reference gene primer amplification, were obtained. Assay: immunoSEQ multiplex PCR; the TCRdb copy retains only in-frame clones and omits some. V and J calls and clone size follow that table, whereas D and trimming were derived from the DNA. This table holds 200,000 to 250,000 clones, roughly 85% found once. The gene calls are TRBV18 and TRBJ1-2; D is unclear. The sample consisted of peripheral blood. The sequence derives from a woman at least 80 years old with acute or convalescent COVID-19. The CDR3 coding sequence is TGTGCCAGCTCATCCACGAGGGCATTTGGCTACACCTTC. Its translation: CASSSTRAFGYTF.